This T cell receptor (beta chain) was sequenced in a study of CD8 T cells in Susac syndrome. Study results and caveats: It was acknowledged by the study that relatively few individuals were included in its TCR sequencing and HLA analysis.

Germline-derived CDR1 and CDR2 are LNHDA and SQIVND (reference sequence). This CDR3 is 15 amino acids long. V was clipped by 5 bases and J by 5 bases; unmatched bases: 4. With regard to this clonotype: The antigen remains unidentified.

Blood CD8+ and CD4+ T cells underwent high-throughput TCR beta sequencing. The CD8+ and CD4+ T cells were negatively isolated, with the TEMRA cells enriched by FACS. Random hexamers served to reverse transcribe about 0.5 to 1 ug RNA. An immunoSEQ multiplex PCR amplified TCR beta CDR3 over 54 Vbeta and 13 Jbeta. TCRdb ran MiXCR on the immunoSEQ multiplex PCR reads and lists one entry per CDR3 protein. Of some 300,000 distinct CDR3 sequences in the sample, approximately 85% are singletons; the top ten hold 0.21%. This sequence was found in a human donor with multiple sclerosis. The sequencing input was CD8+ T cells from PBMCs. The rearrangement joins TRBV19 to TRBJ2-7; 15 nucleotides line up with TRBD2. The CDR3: CASSVGLAGGDEQYF. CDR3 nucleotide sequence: TGTGCCAGTAGTGTCGGACTAGCGGGAGGGGACGAGCAGTACTTC.